This T cell receptor beta chain derives from a study of PD-1 blockade in classical Hodgkin lymphoma. Here immunoSEQ multiplex PCR was the method, and the copy in TCRdb shows in-frame clones only, minus some. The table shows around 36,000 clones, with about 90% occurring only once. No patient escaped relapse after autologous stem cell transplantation, and brentuximab vedotin exposure varied. Germline-derived CDR1 and CDR2 are ENHRY and SYGVKD. The CDR3 extends over 16 amino acids. V gave up 1 base and J gave up 8 bases; unmatched junction bases: 10. This receptor was taken from a human donor with classical Hodgkin lymphoma. The sequencing used peripheral blood mononuclear cells (PBMCs), collected at baseline. The rearrangement joins TRBV10-3 to TRBJ1-4, with TRBD1 matching 7 bases. The CDR3 DNA is TGTGCCATCAGTGAGTTGAAACAGGGGAAGGGAGAAAAACTGTTTTTT. Its translation is CAISELKQGKGEKLFF.